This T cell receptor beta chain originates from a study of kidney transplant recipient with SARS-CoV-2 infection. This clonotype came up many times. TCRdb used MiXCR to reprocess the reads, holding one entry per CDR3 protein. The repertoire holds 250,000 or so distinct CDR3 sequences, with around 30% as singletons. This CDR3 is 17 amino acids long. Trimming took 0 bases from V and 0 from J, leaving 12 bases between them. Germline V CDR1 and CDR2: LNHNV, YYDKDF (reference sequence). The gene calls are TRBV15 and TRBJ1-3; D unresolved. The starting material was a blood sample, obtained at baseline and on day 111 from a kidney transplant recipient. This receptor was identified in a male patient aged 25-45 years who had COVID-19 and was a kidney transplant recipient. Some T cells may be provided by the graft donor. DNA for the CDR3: TGTGCCACCAGCAGAGATCCTTACACGGCCTCTGGAAACACCATATATTTT. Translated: CATSRDPYTASGNTIYF.